What follows are 16 T cell receptor beta chains derived from one specimen sequenced in a study of OX40 agonist ivuxolimab in advanced cancers. Only in-frame clones appear in the TCRdb table, and some are missing; sequencing was by immunoSEQ multiplex PCR. The sample includes about 48,000 clones, about nine tenths seen only once; the top ten take 12%. Here the sequenced sample was CD4+ or CD8+ T cells sorted from blood, taken in a trial of the OX40 agonist ivuxolimab. The receptors come from an adult with an advanced solid tumor such as melanoma, head and neck, liver or kidney cancer.

This chain links TRBV5-4 with TRBJ1-4, with D perhaps TRBD1 (6 bases). V dropped 3 bases and J dropped 5 bases, with 11 bases sitting between them. The CDR3 spans 14 residues. CDR1 is SGHNT and CDR2 is YYREEE in the germline V gene (reference sequence). CDR3 protein: CASSSRGGNEKLFF. CDR3 in DNA: TGTGCCAGCAGCTCGAGGGGGGGGAATGAAAAACTGTTTTTT. The entire variable domain, with the rest obtained from reference TRBV5-4 and TRBJ1-4, is as follows: ETGVTQSPTHLIKTRGQQVTLRCSSQSGHNTVSWYQQALGQGPQFIFQYYREEENGRGNFPPRFSGLQFPNYSSELNVNALELDDSALYLCASSSRGGNEKLFFGSGTQLSVL.

The gene calls are TRBV27 and TRBJ1-2, with D perhaps TRBD1 (5 bases). The CDR3 spans 14 residues. V lost 3 bases to trimming and J lost 5 bases, with 13 bases between them. Germline V gene sequence: CDR1 MNHEY, CDR2 SMNVEV (reference sequence). The CDR3 coding sequence is TGTGCCAGCAGTTTTCTGGGGACGGAGTATGGCTACACCTTC. This codes for CASSFLGTEYGYTF.

The chain combines TRBV28 with TRBJ1-2, with D possibly matching TRBD1 (5 bases). There are 16 residues in the CDR3. V was cut by 4 bases and J by 2 bases, with 17 bases left in between. Germline CDR1 is MDHEN and CDR2 is SYDVKM. The CDR3 DNA sequence: TGTGCCAGCAGTTCTCAAGAACCGGGACTGAACTATGGCTACACCTTC. This translates into CASSSQEPGLNYGYTF.

The chain couples TRBV9 to TRBJ2-3; TRBD2 agrees at 11 bases. The J segment lost 6 bases and the V segment lost 0 bases, leaving 12 bases of the junction unmatched. This CDR3 region has 18 residues. CDR1 and CDR2 from the germline V gene are SGDLS and YYNGEE. The CDR3 protein is CASSVEVLAGGPRDTQYF. CDR3 nucleotides: TGTGCCAGCAGCGTAGAGGTCCTAGCGGGGGGCCCCCGGGATACGCAGTATTTT.

This chain connects TRBV28 to TRBJ2-3; no reliable D call. This CDR3 contains 15 residues. CDR1 is MDHEN, CDR2 SYDVKM, per germline. Trimming took off 7 bases at V and 2 bases at J, with 16 bases between the two ends. The CDR3 loop reads CASIVGKSHTDTQYF. The CDR3 DNA is TGTGCCAGCATAGTGGGGAAAAGTCACACAGATACGCAGTATTTT.

This chain connects TRBV4-1 to TRBJ1-5; 12 bases map to TRBD1. This CDR3 is built from 15 residues. Germline CDR1 and CDR2: MGHRA and YSYEKL. V gave up 4 bases and J gave up 11 bases; unmatched junction bases: 9. For the CDR3, the DNA is TGCGCCAGCAGCCGGGGACAGGGGGCCCCCCTGGCCCAGCATTTT. The encoded protein is CASSRGQGAPLAQHF.

This clone has a handful of counts. The chain has TRBV7-2 and TRBJ1-5; TRBD1 might be the D (5 bases). V lost 1 base and J 6 bases, leaving 16 bases between the germline ends. The CDR3 is 16 amino acids. Germline CDR1 SGHTA, CDR2 FQGNSA. The CDR3 is CASSLDLVGGTQPQHF. For the CDR3, the DNA is TGTGCCAGCAGCTTAGATCTAGTCGGGGGGACTCAGCCCCAGCATTTT.

J is TRBJ1-6 and V is TRBV28; D call uncertain. The germline V gene encodes CDR1 MDHEN and CDR2 SYDVKM. The germline V and J ends were trimmed by 3 bases and 7 bases, with 10 bases remaining between them. The CDR3 length is 14 residues. CDR3 nucleotides: TGTGCCAGCAGTTTTGCCAGGATAAATTCACCCCTCCACTTT. It specifies CASSFARINSPLHF.

As to this clone: The junction differs from germline at one of its ends, possibly a read error. V and J are TRBV6-6 and TRBJ2-7, with 12 bases that match TRBD2. The CDR3 sequence is 15 residues long. Germline-derived CDR1 and CDR2 are MNHNY and SVGAGI (reference sequence). Written as DNA, the CDR3 is TGTGCCATCAGTGAGGAACTAGCGGGGGGCTACGAGCAGTACTTC. Its protein product is CAISEELAGGYEQYF.

This clone was detected only once. The rearrangement joins TRBV9 to TRBJ2-2; no firm D call. Trimming took off 3 bases at V and 1 base at J, with 7 bases between the two ends. The V gene's germline CDR1 is SGDLS and CDR2 YYNGEE. The CDR3 is made up of 14 amino acids. This chain's CDR3 is CASSEAVNTGELFF. The DNA for the CDR3 is TGTGCCAGCAGCGAGGCGGTGAACACCGGGGAGCTGTTTTTT.

The CDR3 loop is CASSSGQGGENTEAFF. CDR3 nucleotide sequence: TGTGCCAGCAGCTCCGGACAGGGGGGGGAGAACACTGAAGCTTTCTTT. The chain is built from TRBV7-9 and TRBJ1-1; 10 bases are shared with TRBD1. V lost 4 bases to trimming and J lost 1 base; unmatched junction nucleotides: 6. This CDR3 has 16 residues. CDR1 SEHNR and CDR2 FQNEAQ come from the germline V gene (reference sequence).

The rearrangement links TRBV4-1 to TRBJ2-3; 8 bases line up with TRBD1. This CDR3 has 17 amino acids. The V and J ends lost 2 bases and 1 base, in that order; junction bases with no gene match: 8. Germline V lookup: CDR1 MGHRA, CDR2 YSYEKL. The CDR3 coding sequence is TGCGCCAGCAGCCAACTCCCGGGACAGGTCGGCACAGATACGCAGTATTTT. Encoded protein: CASSQLPGQVGTDTQYF.

The chain is built from TRBV4-3 and TRBJ1-3; no clear D. This CDR3 region has 11 residues. Trimming pared 3 bases from V and 4 bases from J, leaving 1 base between. CDR1 LGHNA and CDR2 YSLEER come from the germline V gene. The CDR3 DNA sequence: TGCGCCAGCAGCCAGGGAAACACCATATATTTT. It codes for CASSQGNTIYF.

This rearrangement joins TRBV11-3 to TRBJ2-2; 7 bases line up with TRBD2. V dropped 5 bases and J dropped 4; count of bases not matched to a gene: 7. The V gene's germline CDR1 is SGHNT and CDR2 YENEEA. This CDR3 is 15 amino acids long. Here the CDR3 reads CASSRRGEGTGELFF. CDR3 nucleotides: TGTGCCAGCAGCCGCCGGGGGGAGGGCACCGGGGAGCTGTTTTTT. Variable domain in full (rest from reference TRBV11-3 and TRBJ2-2): EAGVVQSPRYKIIEKKQPVAFWCNPISGHNTLYWYLQNLGQGPELLIRYENEEAVDDSQLPKDRFSAERLKGVDSTLKIQPAELGDSAVYLCASSRRGEGTGELFFGEGSRLTVL.

The rearrangement joins TRBV19 to TRBJ2-7; 9 positions agree with TRBD1. The V gene's germline CDR1 is LNHDA and CDR2 SQIVND (reference sequence). The CDR3 covers 13 residues. J was trimmed by 3 bases and V by 7 bases; bases with no gene match: 4. The DNA for the CDR3 is TGTGCCAGTACGGGGACAGGGAGCTACGAGCAGTACTTC. Residues: CASTGTGSYEQYF.

The V and J genes are TRBV5-1 and TRBJ2-7; no clear D gene. The length of the CDR3 is 14 residues. CDR1 is SGHRS, CDR2 YFSETQ, per germline. V was cut by 1 base and J by 0 bases, with 8 bases left in between. The CDR3 DNA reads as TGCGCCAGCAGCTTGACAGCGAGCTCCTACGAGCAGTACTTC. Protein product: CASSLTASSYEQYF.